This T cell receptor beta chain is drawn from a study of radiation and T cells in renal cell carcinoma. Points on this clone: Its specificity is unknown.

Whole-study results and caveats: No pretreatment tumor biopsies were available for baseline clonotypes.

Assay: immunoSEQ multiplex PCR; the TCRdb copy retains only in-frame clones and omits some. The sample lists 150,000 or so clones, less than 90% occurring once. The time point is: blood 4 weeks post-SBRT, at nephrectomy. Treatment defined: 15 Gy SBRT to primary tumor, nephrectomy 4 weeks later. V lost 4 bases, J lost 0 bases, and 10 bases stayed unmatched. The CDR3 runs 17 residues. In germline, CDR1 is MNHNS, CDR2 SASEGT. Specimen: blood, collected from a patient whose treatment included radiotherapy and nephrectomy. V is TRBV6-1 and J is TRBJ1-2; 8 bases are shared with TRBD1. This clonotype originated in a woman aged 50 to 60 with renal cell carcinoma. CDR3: CASSAGTGYYSNYGYTF. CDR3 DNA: TGTGCCAGCAGTGCCGGGACAGGTTATTACTCTAACTATGGCTACACCTTC.